This TCR beta chain was observed in a study of OX40 agonist ivuxolimab in advanced cancers. The CDR3 is made up of 16 amino acids. Trimming stripped 1 base from V and 4 bases from J, with 15 bases between. CDR1 SGHRS and CDR2 YFSETQ come from the germline V gene. Clones were read by immunoSEQ multiplex PCR, and TCRdb kept only the in-frame ones, dropping some. The table has 40,000 to 50,000 clones, 70% to 90% seen once. The TCR sequence derives from an adult with an advanced solid tumor such as melanoma, head and neck, liver or kidney cancer. The chain links TRBV5-1 to TRBJ2-1, with D maybe TRBD1 (6 bases). The source was CD4+ or CD8+ T cells sorted from blood, collected in a trial of the OX40 agonist ivuxolimab. Here the CDR3 DNA reads TGCGCCAGCAGCTTGAGTGGGGGCTTCCCATACAATGAGCAGTTCTTC. As protein: CASSLSGGFPYNEQFF. Based on the CDR3 plus reference TRBV5-1 and TRBJ2-1, the full variable domain is KAGVTQTPRYLIKTRGQQVTLSCSPISGHRSVSWYQQTPGQGLQFLFEYFSETQRNKGNFPGRFSGRQFSNSRSEMNVSTLELGDSALYLCASSLSGGFPYNEQFFGPGTRLTVL.